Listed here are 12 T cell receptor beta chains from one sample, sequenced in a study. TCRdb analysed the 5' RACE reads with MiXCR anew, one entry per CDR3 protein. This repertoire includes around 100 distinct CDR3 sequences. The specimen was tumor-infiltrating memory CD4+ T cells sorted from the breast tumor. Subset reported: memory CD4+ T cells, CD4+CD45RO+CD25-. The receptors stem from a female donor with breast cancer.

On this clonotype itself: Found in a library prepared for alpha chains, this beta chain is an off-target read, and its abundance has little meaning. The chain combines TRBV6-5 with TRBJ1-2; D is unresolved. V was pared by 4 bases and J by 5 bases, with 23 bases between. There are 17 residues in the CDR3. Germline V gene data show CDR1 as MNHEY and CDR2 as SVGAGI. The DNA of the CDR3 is TGTGCCAGCAGTTCGAGCCCACGACCCTACGGCAATTATGGCTACACCTTC. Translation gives CASSSSPRPYGNYGYTF.

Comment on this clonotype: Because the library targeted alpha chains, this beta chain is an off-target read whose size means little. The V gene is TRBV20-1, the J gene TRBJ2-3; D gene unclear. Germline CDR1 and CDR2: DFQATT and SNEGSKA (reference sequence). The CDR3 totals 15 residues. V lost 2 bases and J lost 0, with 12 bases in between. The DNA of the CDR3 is TGCAGTGCTAGACCCTCTTCATCTAGCACAGATACGCAGTATTTT. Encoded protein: CSARPSSSSTDTQYF.

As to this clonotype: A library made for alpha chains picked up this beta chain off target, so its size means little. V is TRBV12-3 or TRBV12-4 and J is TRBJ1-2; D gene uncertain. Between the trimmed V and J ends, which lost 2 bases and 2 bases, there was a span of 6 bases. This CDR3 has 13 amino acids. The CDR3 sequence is CASSLLLNYGYTF. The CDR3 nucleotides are TGTGCCAGCAGTTTATTGCTCAACTATGGCTACACCTTC.

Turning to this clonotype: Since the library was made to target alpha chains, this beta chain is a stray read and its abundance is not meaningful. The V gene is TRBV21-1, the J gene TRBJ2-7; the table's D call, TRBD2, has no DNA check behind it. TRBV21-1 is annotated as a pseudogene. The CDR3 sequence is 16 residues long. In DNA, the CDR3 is TGTGCCAGCAGCAAAATGGGCTCTCCGAGCTCCTACGAGCAGTACTTC. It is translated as CASSKMGSPSSYEQYF.

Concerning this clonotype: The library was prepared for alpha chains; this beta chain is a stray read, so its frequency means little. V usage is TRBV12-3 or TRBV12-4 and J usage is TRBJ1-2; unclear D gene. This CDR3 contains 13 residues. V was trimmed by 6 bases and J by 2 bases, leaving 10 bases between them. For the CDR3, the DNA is TGTGCCAGCAGCTACGACAAGAACTATGGCTACACCTTC. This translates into CASSYDKNYGYTF.

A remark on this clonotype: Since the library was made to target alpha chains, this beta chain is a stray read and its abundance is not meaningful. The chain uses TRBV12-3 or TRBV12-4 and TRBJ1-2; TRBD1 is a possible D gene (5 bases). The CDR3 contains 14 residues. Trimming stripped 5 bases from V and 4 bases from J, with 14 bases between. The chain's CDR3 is CASSPRDRFYGYTF. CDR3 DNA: TGTGCCAGCAGTCCCCGCGACAGATTCTATGGCTACACCTTC.

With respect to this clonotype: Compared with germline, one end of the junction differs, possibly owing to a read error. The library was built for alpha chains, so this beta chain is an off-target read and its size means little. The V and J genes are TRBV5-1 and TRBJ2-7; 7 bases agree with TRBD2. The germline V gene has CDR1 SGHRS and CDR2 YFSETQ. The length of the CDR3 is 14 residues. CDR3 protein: CASSFRGETYEQYF. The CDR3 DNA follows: TGCGCCAGTAGCTTCCGGGGGGAAACCTACGAGCAGTACTTC. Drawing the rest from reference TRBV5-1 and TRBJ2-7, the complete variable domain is KAGVTQTPRYLIKTRGQQVTLSCSPISGHRSVSWYQQTPGQGLQFLFEYFSETQRNKGNFPGRFSGRQFSNSRSEMNVSTLELGDSALYLCASSFRGETYEQYFGPGTRLTVT.

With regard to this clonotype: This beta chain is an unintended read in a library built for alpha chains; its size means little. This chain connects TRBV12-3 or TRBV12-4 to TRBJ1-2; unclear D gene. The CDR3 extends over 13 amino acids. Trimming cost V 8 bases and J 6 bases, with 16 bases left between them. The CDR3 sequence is CASASTRRDGYTF. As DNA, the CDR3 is TGTGCCAGCGCCTCGACAAGGCGGGATGGCTACACCTTC.

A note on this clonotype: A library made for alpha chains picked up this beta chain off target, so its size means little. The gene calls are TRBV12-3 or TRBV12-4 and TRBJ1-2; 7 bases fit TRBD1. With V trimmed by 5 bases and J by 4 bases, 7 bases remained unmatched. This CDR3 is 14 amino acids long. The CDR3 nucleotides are TGTGCCAGCAGTCCCCGGACAGGAGCCTATGGCTACACCTTC. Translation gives CASSPRTGAYGYTF.

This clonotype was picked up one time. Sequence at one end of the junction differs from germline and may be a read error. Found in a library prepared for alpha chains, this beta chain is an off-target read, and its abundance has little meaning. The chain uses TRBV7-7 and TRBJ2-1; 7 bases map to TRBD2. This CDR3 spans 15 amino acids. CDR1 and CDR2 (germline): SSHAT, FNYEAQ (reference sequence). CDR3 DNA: TGTGCTAGCAGCCTTAGCGGGTCGGGGTACAATGAGCAGTTCTTC. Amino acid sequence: CASSLSGSGYNEQFF.

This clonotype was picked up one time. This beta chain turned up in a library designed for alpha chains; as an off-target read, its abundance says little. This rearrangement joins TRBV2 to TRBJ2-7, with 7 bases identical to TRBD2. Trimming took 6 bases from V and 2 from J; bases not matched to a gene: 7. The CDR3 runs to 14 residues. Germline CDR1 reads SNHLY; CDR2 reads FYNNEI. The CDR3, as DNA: TGTGCCAGCAGAAAGGGTACTAGCGCCTACGAGCAGTACTTC. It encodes CASRKGTSAYEQYF.

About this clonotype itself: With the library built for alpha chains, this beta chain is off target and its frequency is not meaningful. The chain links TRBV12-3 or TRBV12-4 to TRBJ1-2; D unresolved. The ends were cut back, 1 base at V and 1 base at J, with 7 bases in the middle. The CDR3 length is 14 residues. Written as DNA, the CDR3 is TGTGCCAGCAGTTTAGGTTGGGGTAACTATGGCTACACCTTC. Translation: CASSLGWGNYGYTF.